This T cell receptor beta chain was identified in a study of T cell clones after liver transplantation. As for the study in general: Liver transplant recipients had immunosuppression withdrawal attempted within 2 years. Study-level points and caveats: The donor-reactive repertoire was only partly measurable in a couple of subjects, lacking donor cells. Donor-reactive sequences fell more than third party-reactive ones, suggesting partial deletion. These preliminary findings come from unstandardized post-transplant sampling times.

Trimming took off 5 bases at V and 16 bases at J, with 8 bases between the two ends. Germline V gives CDR1 MGHDK, CDR2 SYGVNS. This CDR3 spans 9 amino acids. Sequencing used immunoSEQ multiplex PCR; TCRdb keeps in-frame clones, though not all of them. The sample carries about 16,000 clones, more than 80% recorded once. In the case of this clone: The target antigen is unknown.

The sequence came from a human patient who received a liver transplant. A subset of T cells may come from the graft donor. This chain links TRBV25-1 with TRBJ1-4, with D hard to call. This specimen consisted of CD8+ T cells from blood, obtained approximately 3.5 years after liver transplant. CDR3: CASSCPAFF. CDR3 nucleotides: TGTGCCAGCAGTTGTCCAGCGTTTTTT. Full variable domain (missing parts from reference TRBV25-1 and TRBJ1-4): EADIYQTPRYLVIGTGKKITLECSQTMGHDKMYWYQQDPGMELHLIHYSYGVNSTEKGDLSSESTVSRIRTEHFPLTLESARPSHTSQYLCASSCPAFFGSGTQLSVL.